The 31 T cell receptor beta chains presented below share a single source sample, sequenced in a study of blood T cell repertoires in COVID-19 (dated by TCRdb to about 2020). Libraries were prepared through the immunoSEQ multiplex PCR assay. Here the immuneACCESS table is served through TCRdb, limited to in-frame sequences with V and J called. Missing clones are a known gap in these copies; in checked studies unresolved V genes cover under half, and the rest lacks a known reason. The table for this sample lists 200,000 to 250,000 clones; about 80% of them were counted only once. The top ten constitute approximately 4.9% of the sample. The sequenced material came from PBMCs or T cells enriched from blood (not recorded which). The receptors were gathered from a woman aged 45 to 65 who had been exposed to COVID-19.

The chain links TRBV6-2 or TRBV6-3 to TRBJ2-7; 10 bases match TRBD1. Trimming at V came to 0 bases and at J to 2 bases, leaving 7 bases not matched to a gene. The germline V gene has CDR1 MNHEY and CDR2 SVGEGT. There are 17 residues in the CDR3. The CDR3 loop is CASSYSGTGTGAYEQYF. The DNA for the CDR3 is TGTGCCAGCAGTTACTCGGGTACCGGGACAGGGGCCTACGAGCAGTACTTC.

This clone came up a few times. The chain is built from TRBV6-1 and TRBJ1-1; no reliable D call. This CDR3 has 13 residues. Per germline, CDR1 MNHNS and CDR2 SASEGT. Trimming took 2 bases from V and 2 from J, leaving 6 bases between them. The CDR3 bases are TGTGCCAGCAGTGAATATAGAAACACTGAAGCTTTCTTT. Its protein product is CASSEYRNTEAFF.

The genes are TRBV18 and TRBJ2-2; 10 bases are shared with TRBD1. The germline V gene has CDR1 KGHSH and CDR2 LQKENI. There are 16 residues in the CDR3. V lost 4 bases, J lost 4 bases, and 6 bases stayed unmatched. The CDR3 coding sequence is TGTGCCAGCTCACGCGGACAGGGGGACCTCACCGGGGAGCTGTTTTTT. Its translation is CASSRGQGDLTGELFF.

The genes are TRBV5-5 and TRBJ1-2, with TRBD1 identical over 7 bases. Germline CDR1 reads SGHKS; CDR2 reads YYEKEE (reference sequence). CDR3 size: 13 residues. Trimming took 0 bases from V and 8 from J; bases not matched to a gene: 4. CDR3 loop: CASSLVGGDGYTF. DNA of the CDR3: TGTGCCAGCAGCTTGGTAGGGGGCGACGGCTACACCTTC. Full variable domain (rest looked up from reference TRBV5-5 and TRBJ1-2): DAGVTQSPTHLIKTRGQQVTLRCSPISGHKSVSWYQQVLGQGPQFIFQYYEKEERGRGNFPDRFSARQFPNYSSELNVNALLLGDSALYLCASSLVGGDGYTFGSGTRLTVV.

This clone was observed a few times. The gene calls are TRBV15 and TRBJ1-4; the match to TRBD1 covers 7 bases. The CDR3 contains 16 residues. Per germline, CDR1 LNHNV and CDR2 YYDKDF (reference sequence). The junction had 8 bases not matched to a gene; V was cut back by 0 bases and J by 7 bases. In nucleotides, the CDR3 is TGTGCCACCAGCAGAGATCCGACAGGGCAGTCTGAAAAACTGTTTTTT. Residues: CATSRDPTGQSEKLFF. Combining the CDR3 with reference TRBV15 and TRBJ1-4 gives the whole variable domain DAMVIQNPRYQVTQFGKPVTLSCSQTLNHNVMYWYQQKSSQAPKLLFHYYDKDFNNEADTPDNFQSRRPNTSFCFLDIRSPGLGDTAMYLCATSRDPTGQSEKLFFGSGTQLSVL.

This rearrangement joins TRBV27 to TRBJ2-5; D perhaps matches TRBD1 (6 bases). This CDR3 has 13 amino acids. The germline V gene encodes CDR1 MNHEY and CDR2 SMNVEV (reference sequence). The V end lost 3 bases, the J end lost 1 base, and 6 bases lay between the germline ends. Here the CDR3 DNA reads TGTGCCAGCAGTTTCAGGGGCCAAGAGACCCAGTACTTC. Its translation: CASSFRGQETQYF.

This clone came up a few times. Other DNA sequences in the sample encode the same CDR3. The V gene is TRBV3-1 (or the pseudogene TRBV3-2), the J gene TRBJ2-7, with D uncertain. Germline values: CDR1 LGHDT, CDR2 YNNKEL (reference sequence). The CDR3 length is 15 residues. V lost 1 base and J 3 bases, leaving 13 bases between the germline ends. Written as DNA, the CDR3 is TGTGCCAGCAGCCAAGGTCCTGGTGGCAGCTACGAGCAGTACTTC. Translation: CASSQGPGGSYEQYF.

The CDR3 DNA follows: TGTGCCAGCAGCTTGGGCGGACTCGAGACCCAGTACTTC. This codes for CASSLGGLETQYF. This chain joins TRBV5-8 and TRBJ2-5, with a weak D call TRBD2 (5 bases). The CDR3 consists of 13 residues. Germline V gene lookup returns CDR1 SGHTS and CDR2 YDEGEE. V was shortened by 0 bases and J by 5 bases, with 8 bases between the two germline ends. The full variable domain, its missing parts supplied by reference TRBV5-8 and TRBJ2-5, is EAGVTQSPTHLIKTRGQQATLRCSPISGHTSVYWYQQALGLGLQFLLWYDEGEERNRGNFPPRFSGRQFPNYSSELNVNALELEDSALYLCASSLGGLETQYFGPGTRLLVL.

This chain links TRBV2 with TRBJ1-2, with 9 bases identical to TRBD1. Germline V gene lookup returns CDR1 SNHLY and CDR2 FYNNEI. J was trimmed by 8 bases and V by 1 base; bases with no gene match: 11. There are 16 residues in the CDR3. CDR3 residues: CASSEEGTGIGKGYTF. CDR3 coding DNA: TGTGCCAGCAGTGAAGAAGGGACAGGGATCGGTAAGGGCTACACCTTC.

The chain has TRBV2 and TRBJ2-1; D is unresolved. The length of the CDR3 is 13 residues. The V end was cut by 2 bases, the J end by 2 bases, with 4 bases between. The germline V gene encodes CDR1 SNHLY and CDR2 FYNNEI. The CDR3 region has the DNA TGTGCCAGCAGTGAAACTCCCTACAATGAGCAGTTCTTC. Encoded protein: CASSETPYNEQFF.

This clone was counted once. The chain couples TRBV5-1 to TRBJ2-7, with TRBD2 as a possible D gene (6 bases). Trimming left V 4 bases short and J 3 bases short, with 14 bases between. The CDR3 spans 14 residues. CDR1 is SGHRS and CDR2 is YFSETQ in the germline V gene. The DNA of the CDR3 is TGCGCCAGCAGCGAGGGGACTTCTTACTACGAGCAGTACTTC. It translates to CASSEGTSYYEQYF. The complete variable domain, with remaining parts taken from reference TRBV5-1 and TRBJ2-7, reads KAGVTQTPRYLIKTRGQQVTLSCSPISGHRSVSWYQQTPGQGLQFLFEYFSETQRNKGNFPGRFSGRQFSNSRSEMNVSTLELGDSALYLCASSEGTSYYEQYFGPGTRLTVT.

The chain combines TRBV12-5 with TRBJ1-1, with D tentatively TRBD1 (5 bases). V shed 6 bases and J shed 9 bases, with 17 bases lying between them. CDR1 is LGHNT and CDR2 is FRNRAP in the germline V gene. The CDR3 extends over 13 amino acids. CDR3 protein: CASGSDSLSKAFF. Here the CDR3 DNA reads TGTGCTAGTGGCTCCGACAGTCTGAGTAAAGCTTTCTTT.

The chain uses TRBV7-2 and TRBJ1-6, with D perhaps TRBD1 (5 bases). V was trimmed by 5 bases and J by 6 bases, leaving 14 bases between them. CDR3 length: 15 residues. Germline CDR1 and CDR2: SGHTA and FQGNSA. The CDR3 DNA sequence: TGTGCCAGCAGCAGAGAGACAGCCTCTAATTCACCCCTCCACTTT. Amino acid sequence: CASSRETASNSPLHF.

This clone came up a few times. The rearrangement uses TRBV2 and TRBJ1-3; a possible D gene is TRBD1 (6 bases). Deletions cut 5 bases from V and 2 bases from J, with 10 bases between. The germline V gene encodes CDR1 SNHLY and CDR2 FYNNEI. The CDR3 sequence is 14 residues long. The CDR3 spells CASSPGGPGNTIYF. The CDR3 nucleotides read TGTGCCAGCAGTCCGGGGGGGCCTGGAAACACCATATATTTT.

This sequence joins TRBV3-1 (or the pseudogene TRBV3-2) and TRBJ1-1; 7 nucleotides agree with TRBD1. This CDR3 has 14 amino acids. V shed 9 bases, J shed 6 bases, and the junction held 13 bases outside the gene matches. Germline V lookup: CDR1 LGHDT, CDR2 YNNKEL (reference sequence). The CDR3 DNA reads as TGTGCCAGTCGACACTTGACAGGGAGATCTGAAGCTTTCTTT. Amino acid sequence: CASRHLTGRSEAFF.

This clone has only one observation. The chain couples TRBV10-3 to TRBJ1-2, with 8 bases aligning to TRBD1. The V and J ends lost 4 bases and 6 bases, in that order; junction bases with no gene match: 1. The germline CDR1 and CDR2 sequences are ENHRY and SYGVKD. The length of the CDR3 is 12 residues. The CDR3 region is CAISAGGHGYTF. DNA of the CDR3: TGTGCCATCAGTGCAGGGGGCCATGGCTACACCTTC.

Only one count was recorded for this clone. The chain joins TRBV11-2 to TRBJ1-3; 8 nucleotides match TRBD1. Germline CDR1 reads SGHAT; CDR2 reads FQNNGV. Trimming removed 5 bases from V and 8 bases from J; junction bases left unmatched: 11. This CDR3 spans 15 amino acids. The CDR3 spells CASSPVRTGWDTIYF. The CDR3, as DNA: TGTGCCAGCAGCCCAGTTCGGACAGGGTGGGACACCATATATTTT.

The chain recombines TRBV10-3 with TRBJ2-7; 14 bases map to TRBD2. The germline CDR1 and CDR2 sequences are ENHRY and SYGVKD. The CDR3 runs 14 residues. Losses at the gene ends were 3 bases for V and 6 bases for J; bases not matched to a gene: 1. The CDR3 bases are TGTGCCATCAGTGACGGACTAGCGGGGGGCGAGCAGTACTTC. This gives the protein CAISDGLAGGEQYF.

The gene calls are TRBV5-4 and TRBJ1-6; D call uncertain. The CDR3 contains 13 residues. The germline V and J ends were trimmed by 4 bases and 7 bases, with 9 bases remaining between them. Germline values: CDR1 SGHNT, CDR2 YYREEE (reference sequence). The CDR3 bases are TGTGCCAGCAGCACCATAGCGAATTCACCCCTCCACTTT. It translates to CASSTIANSPLHF.

This clone was recorded at least ten times. This sequence joins TRBV9 and TRBJ1-3; a weak D match, TRBD1 (6 bases). This CDR3 contains 17 residues. V lost 4 bases to trimming and J lost 2 bases, with 19 bases between them. Germline values: CDR1 SGDLS, CDR2 YYNGEE. CDR3 coding DNA: TGTGCCAGCAGCCCGCGCGGGGGGCAGTCAACTGGAAACACCATATATTTT. As protein: CASSPRGGQSTGNTIYF. Filled out from reference TRBV9 and TRBJ1-3, the complete variable domain reads DSGVTQTPKHLITATGQRVTLRCSPRSGDLSVYWYQQSLDQGLQFLIQYYNGEERAKGNILERFSAQQFPDLHSELNLSSLELGDSALYFCASSPRGGQSTGNTIYFGEGSWLTVV.

In this sample, this clone turned up a few times. The rearrangement joins TRBV9 to TRBJ1-6; the D is unclear. Germline V lookup: CDR1 SGDLS, CDR2 YYNGEE. There are 14 residues in the CDR3. Trimming removed 3 bases at V and 9 bases at J, with 13 bases between. In nucleotides, the CDR3 is TGTGCCAGCAGCGATGGACTTGGCAGTTCACCCCTCCACTTT. It yields the protein CASSDGLGSSPLHF.

The V and J genes are TRBV7-2 and TRBJ2-2; a possible D gene is TRBD1 (5 bases). V lost 4 bases, J lost 3 bases, and 12 bases lay in between. The length of the CDR3 is 15 residues. CDR1 and CDR2 (germline): SGHTA, FQGNSA. The CDR3 DNA reads as TGTGCCAGCAGCTCCCGACAGAAGGACACCGGGGAGCTGTTTTTT. Translation gives CASSSRQKDTGELFF.

This clone showed up just a few times. The chain links TRBV3-1 (or the pseudogene TRBV3-2) to TRBJ2-7, with 7 bases aligning to TRBD2. CDR1 and CDR2 (germline): LGHDT, YNNKEL (reference sequence). With V trimmed by 7 bases and J by 5 bases, 8 bases remained unmatched. CDR3 size: 13 residues. CDR3 amino acids: CASTQRGRHEQYF. The CDR3 coding sequence is TGTGCCAGCACCCAGCGGGGTCGCCACGAGCAGTACTTC.

This chain connects TRBV7-9 to TRBJ1-2, with TRBD1 identical over 8 bases. The V and J ends lost 6 bases and 3 bases, in that order; junction bases with no gene match: 6. CDR1 SEHNR and CDR2 FQNEAQ come from the germline V gene (reference sequence). CDR3 length equals 14 residues. CDR3 sequence (DNA): TGTGCCAGCAGTTCAGGGGGCGTAGACTATGGCTACACCTTC. Its protein is CASSSGGVDYGYTF.

To note about this clone: Different DNA sequences within this sample yield the same CDR3. The rearrangement uses TRBV5-1 and TRBJ2-7; 9 bases fit TRBD1. The V and J ends lost 4 bases and 3 bases, in that order; junction bases with no gene match: 8. CDR1 and CDR2 (germline): SGHRS, YFSETQ. There are 15 residues in the CDR3. The CDR3 DNA is TGCGCCAGCAGCCCCGGACAGGGGACCGTCTACGAGCAGTACTTC. This codes for CASSPGQGTVYEQYF.

V usage is TRBV5-6 and J usage is TRBJ1-2; 10 nucleotides line up with TRBD1. The V and J ends lost 0 bases and 9 bases, in that order; junction bases with no gene match: 5. The CDR3 length is 14 residues. Germline V gene lookup returns CDR1 SGHDT and CDR2 YYEEEE. In nucleotides, the CDR3 is TGTGCCAGCAGCTTGGGGGACAGGGGTTGGAGCTACACCTTC. Residues: CASSLGDRGWSYTF.

This clone was seen a single time. The V call is TRBV6-4, the J call TRBJ2-2; 7 nucleotides align to TRBD1. With V trimmed by 6 bases and J by 4 bases, 5 bases remained unmatched. This CDR3 region has 14 residues. The V gene's germline CDR1 is MRHNA and CDR2 SNTAGT. The CDR3 here is CASRTTGATGELFF. DNA for the CDR3: TGTGCCAGCAGGACTACAGGGGCCACCGGGGAGCTGTTTTTT.

This clone has more than one count but fewer than ten. The chain's CDR3 is CASSVGPTGSNSPLHF. The CDR3 DNA follows: TGTGCCAGCAGCGTAGGCCCGACAGGGAGTAATTCACCCCTCCACTTT. The genes are TRBV9 and TRBJ1-6; 7 bases align to TRBD1. From germline, CDR1 is SGDLS and CDR2 YYNGEE. The CDR3 sequence is 16 residues long. J lost 6 bases, V lost 0 bases, and 6 bases had no gene match. The whole variable domain, filled in from reference TRBV9 and TRBJ1-6, reads DSGVTQTPKHLITATGQRVTLRCSPRSGDLSVYWYQQSLDQGLQFLIQYYNGEERAKGNILERFSAQQFPDLHSELNLSSLELGDSALYFCASSVGPTGSNSPLHFGNGTRLTVT.

The chain carries TRBV5-1 and TRBJ1-1; possible D gene TRBD1, 5 bases. The CDR3 totals 13 residues. V lost 2 bases and J lost 4, with 9 bases in between. Germline V lookup: CDR1 SGHRS, CDR2 YFSETQ. As DNA, the CDR3 is TGCGCCAGCAGCTTAGGCAGGGTCACTGAAGCTTTCTTT. Amino acids: CASSLGRVTEAFF. The complete variable domain, with remaining parts taken from reference TRBV5-1 and TRBJ1-1, reads KAGVTQTPRYLIKTRGQQVTLSCSPISGHRSVSWYQQTPGQGLQFLFEYFSETQRNKGNFPGRFSGRQFSNSRSEMNVSTLELGDSALYLCASSLGRVTEAFFGQGTRLTVV.

The chain joins TRBV5-1 to TRBJ1-2; TRBD1 might be the D (5 bases). The ends were cut back, 0 bases at V and 4 bases at J, with 10 bases in the middle. Germline V lookup: CDR1 SGHRS, CDR2 YFSETQ. The CDR3 totals 14 residues. The CDR3 DNA reads TGCGCCAGCAGCTTGGAACGGGGGATCTATGGCTACACCTTC. Translated, it gives CASSLERGIYGYTF.

In regard to this clone: This same CDR3 is encoded by further DNA sequences in the sample. This chain connects TRBV9 to TRBJ1-6, with a weak D call TRBD1 (6 bases). The CDR3 is made up of 14 amino acids. CDR1 SGDLS and CDR2 YYNGEE come from the germline V gene. V dropped 4 bases and J dropped 8 bases, with 13 bases sitting between them. CDR3 sequence (DNA): TGTGCCAGCAGCCCCAGGGGCGGAGATTCACCCCTCCACTTT. It specifies CASSPRGGDSPLHF.